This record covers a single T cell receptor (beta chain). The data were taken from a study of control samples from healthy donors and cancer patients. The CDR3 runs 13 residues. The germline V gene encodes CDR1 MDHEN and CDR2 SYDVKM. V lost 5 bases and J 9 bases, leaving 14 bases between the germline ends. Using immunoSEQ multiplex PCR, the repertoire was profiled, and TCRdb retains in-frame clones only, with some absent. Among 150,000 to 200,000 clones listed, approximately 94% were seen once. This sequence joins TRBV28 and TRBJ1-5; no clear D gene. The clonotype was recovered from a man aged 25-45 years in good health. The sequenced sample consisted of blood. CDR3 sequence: CASSPRRDWPQHF. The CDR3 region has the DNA TGTGCCAGCAGTCCCAGGAGAGATTGGCCCCAGCATTTT. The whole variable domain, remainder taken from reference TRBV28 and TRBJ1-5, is DVKVTQSSRYLVKRTGEKVFLECVQDMDHENMFWYRQDPGLGLRLIYFSYDVKMKEKGDIPEGYSVSREKKERFSLILESASTNQTSMYLCASSPRRDWPQHFGDGTRLSIL.